The clone carrying this TCR beta chain was picked up a small number of times. Its antigen is not known. Germline trimming cut 7 bases from V and 6 bases from J; bases unmatched to any gene: 11. Germline loops: CDR1 MNHEY, CDR2 SMNVEV (reference sequence). This CDR3 spans 16 amino acids. The record originates from a study of T cells in Graves' hyperthyroidism and ophthalmopathy. Study background: Peripheral blood was taken when the disease was first diagnosed, before any treatment began. Study outcomes and limitations: Clonotypes that were expanded in thyroid above 0.001 mostly appeared in blood too.

Amplified regions were TCR beta CDR3 sequences from RNA transcripts. HTBI primers were the set used in a first-round RT-PCR of the TCR CDR3. MiXCR was run by TCRdb on the multiplex PCR reads, yielding one entry per CDR3 protein. The table has some 650,000 distinct CDR3 sequences, roughly a sixth seen once; the top ten hold 3% to 4%. This sequence joins TRBV27 and TRBJ1-6; TRBD1 matches 8 bases. Sequencing input: blood. This clonotype originated in a woman aged 40 to 50 with Graves' ophthalmopathy. In DNA form, the CDR3 reads TGTGCCAGCATCCCCCCCCAGGACAGGGTTAATTCACCCCTCCACTTT. Amino acids: CASIPPQDRVNSPLHF.